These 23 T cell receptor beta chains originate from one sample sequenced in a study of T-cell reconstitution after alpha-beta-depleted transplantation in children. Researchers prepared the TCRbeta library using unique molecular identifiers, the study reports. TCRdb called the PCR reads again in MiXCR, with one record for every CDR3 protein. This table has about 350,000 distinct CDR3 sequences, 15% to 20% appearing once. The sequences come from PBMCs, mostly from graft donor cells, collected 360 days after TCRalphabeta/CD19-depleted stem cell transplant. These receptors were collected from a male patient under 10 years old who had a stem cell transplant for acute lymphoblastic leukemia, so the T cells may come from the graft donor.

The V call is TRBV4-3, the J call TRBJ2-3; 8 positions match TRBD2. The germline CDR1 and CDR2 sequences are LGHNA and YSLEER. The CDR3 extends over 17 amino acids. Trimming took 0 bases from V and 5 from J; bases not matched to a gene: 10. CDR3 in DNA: TGCGCCAGCAGCCAAGAGAGGACTAGCTCGACGGGAGATACGCAGTATTTT. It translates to CASSQERTSSTGDTQYF.

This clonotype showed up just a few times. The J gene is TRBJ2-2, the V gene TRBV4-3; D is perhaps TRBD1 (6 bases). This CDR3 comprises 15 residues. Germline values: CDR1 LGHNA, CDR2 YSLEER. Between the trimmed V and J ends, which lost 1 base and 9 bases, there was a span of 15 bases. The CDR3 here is CASSQVGARVWELFF. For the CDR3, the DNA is TGCGCCAGCAGCCAAGTGGGGGCCCGAGTCTGGGAGCTGTTTTTT.

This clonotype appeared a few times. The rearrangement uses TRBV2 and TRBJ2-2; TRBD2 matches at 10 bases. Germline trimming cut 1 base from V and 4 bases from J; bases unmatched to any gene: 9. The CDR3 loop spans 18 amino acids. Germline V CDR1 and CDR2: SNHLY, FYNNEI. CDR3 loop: CASSEVGSGRSSTGELFF. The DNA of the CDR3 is TGTGCCAGCAGTGAAGTTGGTAGCGGGAGGTCGAGCACCGGGGAGCTGTTTTTT. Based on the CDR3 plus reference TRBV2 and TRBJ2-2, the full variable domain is EPEVTQTPSHQVTQMGQEVILRCVPISNHLYFYWYRQILGQKVEFLVSFYNNEISEKSEIFDDQFSVERPDGSNFTLKIRSTKLEDSAMYFCASSEVGSGRSSTGELFFGEGSRLTVL.

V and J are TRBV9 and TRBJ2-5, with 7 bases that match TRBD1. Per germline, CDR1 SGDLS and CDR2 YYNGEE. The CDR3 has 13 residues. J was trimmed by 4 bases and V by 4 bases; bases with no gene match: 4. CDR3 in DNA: TGTGCCAGCAGCACAGGGGCGGGAGAGACCCAGTACTTC. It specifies CASSTGAGETQYF.

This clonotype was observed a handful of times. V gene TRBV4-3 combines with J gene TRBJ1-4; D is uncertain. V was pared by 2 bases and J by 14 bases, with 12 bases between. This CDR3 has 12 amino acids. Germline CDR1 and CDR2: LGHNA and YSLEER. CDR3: CASSQLGQRLFF. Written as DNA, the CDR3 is TGCGCCAGCAGCCAACTAGGGCAAAGGCTGTTTTTT.

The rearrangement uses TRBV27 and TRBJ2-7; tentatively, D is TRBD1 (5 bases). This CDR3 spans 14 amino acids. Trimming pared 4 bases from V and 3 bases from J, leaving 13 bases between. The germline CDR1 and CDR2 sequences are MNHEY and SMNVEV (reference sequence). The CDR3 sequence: CASSSLPTVYEQYF. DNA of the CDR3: TGTGCCAGCAGTTCCCTCCCGACAGTCTACGAGCAGTACTTC.

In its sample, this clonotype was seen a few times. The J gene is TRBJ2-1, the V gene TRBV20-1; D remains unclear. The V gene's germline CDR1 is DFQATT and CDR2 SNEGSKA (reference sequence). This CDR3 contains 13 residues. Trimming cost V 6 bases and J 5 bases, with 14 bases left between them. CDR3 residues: CSATRVIDNEQFF. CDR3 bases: TGCAGTGCCACCCGGGTGATCGACAATGAGCAGTTCTTC.

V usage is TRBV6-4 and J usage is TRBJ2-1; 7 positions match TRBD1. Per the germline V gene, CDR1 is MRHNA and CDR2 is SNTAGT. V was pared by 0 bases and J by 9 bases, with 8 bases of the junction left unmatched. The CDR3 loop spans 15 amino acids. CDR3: CASSDSGRGQSEQFF. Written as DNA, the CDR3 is TGTGCCAGCAGTGACTCGGGTAGGGGGCAGAGTGAGCAGTTCTTC.

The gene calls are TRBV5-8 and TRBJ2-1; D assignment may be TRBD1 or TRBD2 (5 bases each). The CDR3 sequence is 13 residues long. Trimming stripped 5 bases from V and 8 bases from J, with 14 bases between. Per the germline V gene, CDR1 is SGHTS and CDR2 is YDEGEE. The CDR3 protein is CASRLRGLDEQFF. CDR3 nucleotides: TGTGCCAGCAGACTGAGGGGCCTGGATGAGCAGTTCTTC.

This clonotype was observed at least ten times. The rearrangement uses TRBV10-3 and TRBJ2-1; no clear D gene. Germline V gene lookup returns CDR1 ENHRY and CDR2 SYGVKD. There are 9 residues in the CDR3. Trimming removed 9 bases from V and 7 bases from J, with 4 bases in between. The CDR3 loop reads CAIPNEQFF. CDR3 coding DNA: TGTGCCATACCAAATGAGCAGTTCTTC.

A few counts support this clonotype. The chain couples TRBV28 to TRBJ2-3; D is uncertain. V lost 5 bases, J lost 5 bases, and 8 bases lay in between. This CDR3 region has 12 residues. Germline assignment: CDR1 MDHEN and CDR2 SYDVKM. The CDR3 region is CASSPYLDTQYF. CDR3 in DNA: TGTGCCAGCAGTCCGTATTTAGATACGCAGTATTTT.

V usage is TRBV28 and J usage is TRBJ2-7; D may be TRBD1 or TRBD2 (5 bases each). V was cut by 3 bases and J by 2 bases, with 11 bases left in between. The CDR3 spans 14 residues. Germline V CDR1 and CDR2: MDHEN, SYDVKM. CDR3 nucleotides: TGTGCCAGCAGTTTCCCGGGACCTGCCTACGAGCAGTACTTC. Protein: CASSFPGPAYEQYF. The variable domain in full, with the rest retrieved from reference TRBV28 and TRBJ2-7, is DVKVTQSSRYLVKRTGEKVFLECVQDMDHENMFWYRQDPGLGLRLIYFSYDVKMKEKGDIPEGYSVSREKKERFSLILESASTNQTSMYLCASSFPGPAYEQYFGPGTRLTVT.

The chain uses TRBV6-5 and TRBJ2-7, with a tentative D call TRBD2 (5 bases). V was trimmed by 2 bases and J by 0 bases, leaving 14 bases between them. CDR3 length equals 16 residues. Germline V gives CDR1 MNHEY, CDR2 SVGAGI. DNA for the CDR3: TGTGCCAGCAGTTACAACCTAGCCCTTAGCTCCTACGAGCAGTACTTC. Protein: CASSYNLALSSYEQYF.

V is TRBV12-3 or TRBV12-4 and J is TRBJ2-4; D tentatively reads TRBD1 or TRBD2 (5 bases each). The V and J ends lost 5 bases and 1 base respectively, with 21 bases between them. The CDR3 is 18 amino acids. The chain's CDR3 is CASSNFRRGDRAKNIQYF. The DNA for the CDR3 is TGTGCCAGCAGTAATTTTCGCCGTGGGGACCGCGCCAAAAACATTCAGTACTTC.

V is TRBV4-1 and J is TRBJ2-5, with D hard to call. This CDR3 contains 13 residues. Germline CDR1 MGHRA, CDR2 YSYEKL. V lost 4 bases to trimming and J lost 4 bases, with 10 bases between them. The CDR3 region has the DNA TGCGCCAGCAGCCGCCCAAACGGAGAGACCCAGTACTTC. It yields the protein CASSRPNGETQYF.

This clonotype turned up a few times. The CDR3: CASSQDWTGSGSSSYNEQFF. For the CDR3, the DNA is TGCGCCAGCAGCCAAGATTGGACAGGGTCGGGTTCTAGCTCCTACAATGAGCAGTTCTTC. The gene calls are TRBV4-3 and TRBJ2-1; 8 bases are shared with TRBD1. J was trimmed by 0 bases and V by 0 bases; bases with no gene match: 13. There are 20 residues in the CDR3. From germline, CDR1 is LGHNA and CDR2 YSLEER.

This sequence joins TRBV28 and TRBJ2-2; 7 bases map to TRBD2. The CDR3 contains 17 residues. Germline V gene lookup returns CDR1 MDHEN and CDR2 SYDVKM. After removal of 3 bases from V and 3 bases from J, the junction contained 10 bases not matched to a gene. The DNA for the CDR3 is TGTGCCAGCAGTTTGGCCGGGGTGGCGGGAGACACCGGGGAGCTGTTTTTT. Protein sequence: CASSLAGVAGDTGELFF.

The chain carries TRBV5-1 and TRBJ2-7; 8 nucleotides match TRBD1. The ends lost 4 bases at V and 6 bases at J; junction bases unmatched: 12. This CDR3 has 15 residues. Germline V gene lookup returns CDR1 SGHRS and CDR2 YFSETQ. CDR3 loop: CASSPRTGSLSEQYF. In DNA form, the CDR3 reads TGCGCCAGCAGCCCCAGGACAGGGAGCCTGTCCGAGCAGTACTTC.

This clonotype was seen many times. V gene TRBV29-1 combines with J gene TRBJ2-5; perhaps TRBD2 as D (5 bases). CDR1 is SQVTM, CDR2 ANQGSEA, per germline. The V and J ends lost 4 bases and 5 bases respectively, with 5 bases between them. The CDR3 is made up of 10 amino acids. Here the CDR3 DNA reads TGCAGCGTTGCGGGGGAGACCCAGTACTTC. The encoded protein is CSVAGETQYF.

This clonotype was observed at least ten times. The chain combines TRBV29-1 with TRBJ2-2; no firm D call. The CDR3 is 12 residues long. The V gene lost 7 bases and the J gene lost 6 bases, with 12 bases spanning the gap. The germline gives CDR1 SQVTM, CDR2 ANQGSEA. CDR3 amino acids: CSALNWAGELFF. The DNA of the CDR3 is TGCAGCGCTCTAAACTGGGCCGGGGAGCTGTTTTTT.

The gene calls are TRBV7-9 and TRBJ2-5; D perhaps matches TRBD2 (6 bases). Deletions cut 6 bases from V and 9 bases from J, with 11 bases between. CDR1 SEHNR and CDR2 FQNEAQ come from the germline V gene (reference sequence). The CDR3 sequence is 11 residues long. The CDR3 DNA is TGTGCCAGCAGTTTCTGGGGGGCCCAGTACTTC. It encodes CASSFWGAQYF.

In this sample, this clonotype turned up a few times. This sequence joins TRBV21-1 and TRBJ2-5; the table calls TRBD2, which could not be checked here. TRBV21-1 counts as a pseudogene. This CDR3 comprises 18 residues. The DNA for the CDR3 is TGTGCCAGCAGCGAAAGGCGGGGGGGTAATCCCTTGGGAGAGACCCAGTACTTC. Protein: CASSERRGGNPLGETQYF.

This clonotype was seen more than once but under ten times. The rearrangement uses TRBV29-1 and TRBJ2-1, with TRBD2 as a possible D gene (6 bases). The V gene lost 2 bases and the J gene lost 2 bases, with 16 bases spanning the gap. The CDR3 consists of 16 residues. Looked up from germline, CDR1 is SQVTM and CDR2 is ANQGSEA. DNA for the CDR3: TGCAGCGTTGAACCCCTTTGGAGGGAACCCTACAATGAGCAGTTCTTC. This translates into CSVEPLWREPYNEQFF.